The rows below give T cell receptor beta chains drawn from one sample of a study of T cells in Graves' hyperthyroidism and ophthalmopathy. In TCRdb, the multiplex PCR reads were re-called with MiXCR into one record per CDR3 protein. Seen here are roughly 300,000 distinct CDR3 sequences, roughly 18% observed once, and the top ten hold about 53%. Material: blood. These receptors originate from a woman in her 50s with Graves' hyperthyroidism. The CDR3 runs from the conserved cysteine through the conserved F or W. Fields, in order: clone size, D gene, J gene, V gene, CDR3 protein, CDR3 DNA. The D gene is left open where the match is weak. The size of a clone is reported for some rows only, either as once, few or many, or as a class for expanded clones.

>many|TRBD2|TRBJ2-1|TRBV20-1
CSASRGLVNEQFF
TGCAGTGCTAGTCGGGGACTAGTCAATGAGCAGTTCTTC
>NA|NA|TRBJ1-4|TRBV19
CASTSGEDNEKLFF
TGTGCCAGTACGTCCGGTGAAGACAATGAAAAACTGTTTTTT
>many|NA|TRBJ1-1|TRBV6-1
CASSESIGGEAFF
TGTGCCAGCAGTGAAAGTATCGGGGGAGAAGCTTTCTTT
>few|NA|TRBJ2-2|TRBV5-1
CASSSNPSGPNTGELFF
TGCGCCAGCAGCTCGAACCCCAGCGGACCGAACACCGGGGAGCTGTTTTTT
>NA|TRBD2|TRBJ2-7|TRBV6-1
CASSSLAGNYEQYF
TGTGCCAGCAGCTCACTAGCGGGGAACTACGAGCAGTACTTC
>NA|NA|TRBJ2-4|TRBV15
CATSDLGGSDIQYF
TGTGCCACCAGTGACCTAGGGGGTTCGGACATTCAGTACTTC
>many|NA|TRBJ2-3|TRBV12-3/TRBV12-4
CASSLIFTDTQYF
TGTGCCAGCAGTTTGATCTTCACAGATACGCAGTATTTT
>many|TRBD2|TRBJ2-1|TRBV6-1
CASSEAIAGEPYNEQFF
TGTGCCAGCAGTGAAGCAATAGCGGGAGAACCCTACAATGAGCAGTTCTTC
>NA|NA|TRBJ1-1|TRBV2
CASSAEGPLNTEAFF
TGTGCCAGCAGCGCAGAGGGACCGTTGAACACTGAAGCTTTCTTT
>many|NA|TRBJ1-1|TRBV7-8
CASSLALWGVGTEAFF
TGTGCCAGCAGCTTAGCGCTCTGGGGTGTAGGCACTGAAGCTTTCTTT
>many|TRBD1|TRBJ2-5|TRBV2
CASSKRTGDETQYF
TGTGCCAGCAGCAAACGGACAGGGGACGAGACCCAGTACTTC
>NA|TRBD2|TRBJ2-3|TRBV7-3
CASSTWTSGREDTQYF
TGTGCCAGCAGCACTTGGACTAGCGGGAGGGAAGATACGCAGTATTTT
>many|NA|TRBJ2-1|TRBV7-9
CASSLDVWGANEQFF
TGTGCCAGCAGCTTAGACGTGTGGGGGGCTAATGAGCAGTTCTTC
>few|NA|TRBJ1-2|TRBV28
CASSLGSQESYSLGYTF
TGTGCCAGCAGTTTAGGATCCCAGGAGTCCTATAGTCTGGGCTACACCTTC
>NA|NA|TRBJ1-3|TRBV15
CATRGDGPSSGNTIYF
TGTGCCACCAGGGGGGACGGCCCAAGCTCTGGAAACACCATATATTTT
>few|TRBD1|TRBJ1-2|TRBV6-2/TRBV6-3
CASSQPQGNGYGFTF
TGTGCCAGCAGTCAACCACAGGGGAACGGCTATGGCTTCACCTTC
>NA|TRBD1|TRBJ1-2|TRBV9
CASSGQGRMNYGYTF
TGTGCCAGCAGCGGACAGGGACGGATGAACTATGGCTACACCTTC
>NA|NA|TRBJ2-7|TRBV5-8
CASSIGGQGAYEQYF
TGTGCCAGCAGCATTGGAGGGCAGGGGGCCTACGAGCAGTACTTC
>many|NA|TRBJ2-3|TRBV27
CASNQPGGTDTQYF
TGTGCCAGCAATCAGCCAGGCGGCACAGATACGCAGTATTTT
>NA|NA|TRBJ1-2|TRBV12-3/TRBV12-4
CASSLGSTANYGYTF
TGTGCCAGCAGTTTAGGCTCGACAGCGAACTATGGCTACACCTTC
>NA|TRBD2|TRBJ2-1|TRBV2
CASKGAGLYNEQFF
TGTGCCAGCAAGGGAGCGGGGTTGTACAATGAGCAGTTCTTC
>NA|NA|TRBJ1-2|TRBV3-1
CASSQDLSGANYGYTF
TGTGCCAGCAGCCAAGATTTATCCGGGGCCAACTATGGCTACACCTTC
>once|NA|TRBJ2-7|TRBV20-1
CSASADGSYEQYF
TGCAGTGCTAGTGCCGACGGCTCCTACGAGCAGTACTTC
>few|TRBD2|TRBJ2-3|TRBV20-1
CSARAGGTSSTDTQYF
TGCAGTGCTAGAGCGGGGGGTACCTCTAGCACAGATACGCAGTATTTT
>NA|TRBD1|TRBJ2-7|TRBV5-1
CASSWKSGTGAYEQYF
TGCGCCAGCAGCTGGAAATCCGGGACAGGGGCCTACGAGCAGTACTTC
>many|NA|TRBJ2-3|TRBV7-2
CASSSGTLAATQYF
TGTGCCAGCAGCTCTGGGACATTGGCCGCTACGCAGTATTTT
>many|NA|TRBJ1-5|TRBV28
CASSLPGQGNQPQHF
TGTGCCAGCAGTTTACCAGGGCAGGGCAATCAGCCCCAGCATTTT
>many|TRBD2|TRBJ2-5|TRBV7-9
CASTLGLGQETQYF
TGTGCCAGCACCCTGGGACTAGGACAAGAGACCCAGTACTTC
>many|TRBD1|TRBJ1-6|TRBV5-1
CASSSTGDTPLHF
TGCGCCAGCAGCTCGACAGGGGATACGCCCCTCCACTTT
>many|TRBD2|TRBJ2-7|TRBV20-1
CSARVPSGLSGLEQYF
TGCAGTGCTAGAGTCCCTAGCGGCCTTAGTGGACTCGAGCAGTACTTC
>NA|TRBD2|TRBJ2-3|TRBV24-1
CATSDQTSATDTQYF
TGTGCCACCAGTGATCAGACTAGCGCCACAGATACGCAGTATTTT
>NA|NA|TRBJ1-1|TRBV6-1
CASTLTAMNTEAFF
TGTGCCAGCACCTTAACAGCGATGAACACTGAAGCTTTCTTT